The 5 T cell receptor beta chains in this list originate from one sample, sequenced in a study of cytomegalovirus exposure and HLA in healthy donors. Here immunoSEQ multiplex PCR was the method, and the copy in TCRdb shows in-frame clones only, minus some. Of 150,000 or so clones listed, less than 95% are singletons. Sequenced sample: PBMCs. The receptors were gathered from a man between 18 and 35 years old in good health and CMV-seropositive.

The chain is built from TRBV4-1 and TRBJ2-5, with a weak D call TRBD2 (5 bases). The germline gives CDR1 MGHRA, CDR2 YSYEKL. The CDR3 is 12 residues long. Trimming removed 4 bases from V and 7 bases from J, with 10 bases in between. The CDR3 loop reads CASSRHRGTQYF. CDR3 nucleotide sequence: TGCGCCAGCAGCCGGCACCGGGGGACCCAGTACTTC.

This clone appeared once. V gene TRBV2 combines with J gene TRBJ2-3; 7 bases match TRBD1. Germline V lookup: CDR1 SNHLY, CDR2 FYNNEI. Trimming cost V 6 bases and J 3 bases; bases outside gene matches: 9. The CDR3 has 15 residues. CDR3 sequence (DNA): TGTGCCAGCAGCTCCAGACAGGGTGAGACAGATACGCAGTATTTT. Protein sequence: CASSSRQGETDTQYF.

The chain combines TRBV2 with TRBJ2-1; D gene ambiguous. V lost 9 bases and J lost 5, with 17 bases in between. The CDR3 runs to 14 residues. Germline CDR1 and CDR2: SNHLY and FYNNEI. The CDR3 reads CASSPQVRDNEQFF. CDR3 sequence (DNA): TGTGCCAGTTCCCCCCAGGTCCGAGACAATGAGCAGTTCTTC. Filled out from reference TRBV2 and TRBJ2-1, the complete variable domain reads EPEVTQTPSHQVTQMGQEVILRCVPISNHLYFYWYRQILGQKVEFLVSFYNNEISEKSEIFDDQFSVERPDGSNFTLKIRSTKLEDSAMYFCASSPQVRDNEQFFGPGTRLTVL.

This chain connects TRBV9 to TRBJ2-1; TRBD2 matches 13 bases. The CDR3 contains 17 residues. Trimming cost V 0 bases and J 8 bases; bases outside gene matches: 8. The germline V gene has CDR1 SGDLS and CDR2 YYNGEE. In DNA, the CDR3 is TGTGCCAGCAGCGTAGGATCTCCGGGACTAGCGGGATATGAGCAGTTCTTC. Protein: CASSVGSPGLAGYEQFF. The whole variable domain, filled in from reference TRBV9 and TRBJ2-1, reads DSGVTQTPKHLITATGQRVTLRCSPRSGDLSVYWYQQSLDQGLQFLIQYYNGEERAKGNILERFSAQQFPDLHSELNLSSLELGDSALYFCASSVGSPGLAGYEQFFGPGTRLTVL.

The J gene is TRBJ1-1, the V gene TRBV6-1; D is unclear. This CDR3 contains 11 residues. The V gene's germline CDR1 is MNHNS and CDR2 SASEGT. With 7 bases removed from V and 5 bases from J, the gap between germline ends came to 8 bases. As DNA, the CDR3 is TGTGCCAGCAACCACAGAACTGAAGCTTTCTTT. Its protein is CASNHRTEAFF.